These T cell receptor beta chains were read from a single sample in a study of tumor-infiltrating lymphocytes in localized non-small cell lung cancer. Produced via immunoSEQ multiplex PCR; TCRdb's table is partial and in-frame only. The table has roughly 20,000 clones, roughly 80% seen once. The sample consisted of lung tumor tissue. The receptors were gathered from a human donor with non-small cell lung cancer. CDR3s leave out the opening cysteine and the closing phenylalanine or tryptophan. The order of the fields is D gene, V gene, J gene, CDR3 protein. D genes are given only for firm matches.

TRBD1	TRBV10-3	TRBJ2-7	AISAGQGPTYEQY
-	TRBV19	TRBJ2-7	ASSVRSSCEQY
-	TRBV14	TRBJ2-7	ASSQIGSWGSVRTYEQY
-	TRBV5-8	TRBJ1-1	ASIPPGHNTEAF
-	TRBV19	TRBJ1-1	ASSIWENTEAF
-	TRBV2	TRBJ2-1	ASTFAGLHNEQF
-	TRBV5-6	TRBJ1-4	ASSFGGLTNEKLF
TRBD2	TRBV5-1	TRBJ2-1	ASSTPSGPTSANEQF
-	TRBV19	TRBJ2-7	ASSPTHVDEQY
TRBD1	TRBV7-2	TRBJ2-7	ASSLAQTGGSYEQY
-	TRBV7-2	TRBJ1-3	ASSTGPDNRNTIY
-	TRBV11-2	TRBJ2-7	ASSLVASSYEQY
-	TRBV7-2	TRBJ2-5	ASSLARGMGQETQY
TRBD1	TRBV5-4	TRBJ2-7	ASSLVGQGVVEQY
-	TRBV20-1	TRBJ2-7	SARRTYEQY
TRBD2	TRBV6-1	TRBJ2-1	ASSSLALEQF
-	TRBV7-2	TRBJ2-5	ASSRTRQQETQY
-	TRBV7-9	TRBJ2-5	ASSSGTALGETQY
-	TRBV6-1	TRBJ1-4	ASTLEGRGF
-	TRBV10-3	TRBJ2-7	AISESNVGAVSYEQY
-	TRBV25-1	TRBJ1-3	ASSAPGAPGNTIY
-	TRBV30	TRBJ1-5	AWSLGEGGQPQH
-	TRBV5-1	TRBJ1-2	ASSFSYYGYT
-	TRBV10-3	TRBJ2-1	AISETTLQGSYNEQF
TRBD2	TRBV9	TRBJ2-5	ASSYGLAGETQY
TRBD2	TRBV6-1	TRBJ2-3	ASSASGSSDTQY
TRBD1	TRBV2	TRBJ1-2	AIGTENYGYT
-	TRBV18	TRBJ1-2	ASSPPAVTPGLGYT
TRBD1	TRBV11-2	TRBJ2-1	ASSFQTGGGEQF
-	TRBV15	TRBJ1-1	ATSRDPGRAYTEAF
-	TRBV4-2	TRBJ2-5	ASSTLVGQETQY
-	TRBV7-2	TRBJ2-7	ASSLVGRPYEQY
-	TRBV5-6	TRBJ1-3	ASSFGVGTGNTIY
TRBD1	TRBV30	TRBJ1-4	AWSVRRGREKLF
TRBD2	TRBV11-3	TRBJ2-5	ASSLGLAEKETQY
TRBD1	TRBV5-1	TRBJ1-1	ASSLGQMNTEAF
-	TRBV4-2	TRBJ1-4	ASSQGGMGTTNEKLF
-	TRBV5-4	TRBJ1-3	ASSLDMGNTIY
-	TRBV10-1	TRBJ1-1	ASSRNKNTEAF
-	TRBV6-1	TRBJ1-1	ASSEAIEYVEAF
TRBD1	TRBV11-2	TRBJ2-5	ASSLDQGGPEY
-	TRBV7-9	TRBJ2-3	ASSLLAAGADTQY
-	TRBV14	TRBJ2-1	ASSQARSLQF
-	TRBV27	TRBJ2-2	ASTAWRNTGELF
TRBD2	TRBV10-3	TRBJ2-7	AISEGGRAVQY
-	TRBV5-1	TRBJ1-1	ASSHGALNTEAF